This TCR beta chain was identified in a study of T-cell reconstitution after alpha-beta-depleted transplantation in children. Study findings and constraints: High day-60 TCRbeta diversity in some patients came from surviving recipient T cells and thymic progenitors. Reportedly, alpha-beta T cells present about two months post-transplant originated from several hundred expanded clones of graft origin. The authors attributed T-cell counts and diversity one year after transplant mostly to newly produced T cells.

Trimming took off 7 bases at V and 5 bases at J, with 6 bases between the two ends. The length of the CDR3 is 10 residues. Germline V gene data show CDR1 as SQVTM and CDR2 as ANQGSEA. Preparing the TCRbeta library involved the use of unique molecular identifiers. One entry per CDR3 protein, called by TCRdb with MiXCR from the PCR reads. The table has about 610,000 distinct CDR3 sequences, more than 20% seen once; the top ten hold just over 35%. Remarks on this clonotype: The antigen remains unidentified.

The chain recombines TRBV29-1 with TRBJ2-1; D not certain. Sequenced material: PBMCs, taken before TCRalphabeta/CD19-depleted stem cell transplant. The sequence came from a boy less than two years old with Wiskott-Aldrich syndrome, due to receive a stem cell transplant. CDR3: CSALHNEQFF. CDR3 DNA: TGCAGCGCACTCCACAATGAGCAGTTCTTC.